A selection of T cell receptor beta chains follows, all from one sample in a study of blood T cell repertoires in COVID-19. Method: immunoSEQ multiplex PCR; TCRdb's copy keeps in-frame clones and lacks some. In the table there are about 110,000 clones, around 75% of which are singletons. The sample taken for sequencing was peripheral blood. These receptors all come from a human donor with acute or convalescent COVID-19. The donor label of this sample is uncertain. Each CDR3 is given with its conserved first and last residue. Each record gives: V gene, D gene, J gene, clone size, CDR3 DNA, CDR3 protein. The D gene is left open where the match is weak. Some rows have no size entry. The others give once, few or many, or a class for an expanded clone.

v_call: TRBV4-1
d_call: TRBD2
j_call: TRBJ2-3
clone_size: NA
cdr3_nt: TGCGCCAGCAGCCAAGATTCATCCGCGGGGGGGAGACAAGCGCAGTATTTT
cdr3_aa: CASSQDSSAGGRQAQYF

v_call: TRBV2
d_call: TRBD1
j_call: TRBJ1-5
clone_size: NA
cdr3_nt: TGTGCCAGCAGTAAAGGACAGGGTTCAGGACAGCCCCAGCATTTT
cdr3_aa: CASSKGQGSGQPQHF

v_call: TRBV7-3
d_call: TRBD2
j_call: TRBJ2-1
clone_size: NA
cdr3_nt: TGTGCCAGCAGCTTAATTGCCCCTGGGGGGGGGTACAATGAGCAGTTCTTC
cdr3_aa: CASSLIAPGGGYNEQFF

v_call: TRBV28
d_call: NA
j_call: TRBJ2-7
clone_size: NA
cdr3_nt: TGTGCCAGCAGGCGGACTACCCCCTACGAGCAGTACTTC
cdr3_aa: CASRRTTPYEQYF

v_call: TRBV7-9
d_call: NA
j_call: TRBJ2-7
clone_size: few
cdr3_nt: TGTGCCAGCAGCTCGGCGGGCTACGAGCAGTACTTC
cdr3_aa: CASSSAGYEQYF

v_call: TRBV19
d_call: NA
j_call: TRBJ1-5
clone_size: few
cdr3_nt: TGTGCCAGTAGTACCAAAATGAGGACAACTTATAGCAATCAGCCCCAGCATTTT
cdr3_aa: CASSTKMRTTYSNQPQHF

v_call: TRBV19
d_call: TRBD1
j_call: TRBJ1-2
clone_size: NA
cdr3_nt: TGTGCCAGTAGTATACAGGGGGCCGTTAGCGACTATGGCTACACCTTC
cdr3_aa: CASSIQGAVSDYGYTF

v_call: TRBV2
d_call: TRBD2
j_call: TRBJ2-3
clone_size: NA
cdr3_nt: TGTGCCAGCAGAGGATTGCGCGGGGGGGTTGCCACAGATACGCAGTATTTT
cdr3_aa: CASRGLRGGVATDTQYF

v_call: TRBV4-1
d_call: TRBD1
j_call: TRBJ1-1
clone_size: NA
cdr3_nt: TGCGCCAGCAGCCCCTTGACAGGGGGCTATGAAGCTTTCTTT
cdr3_aa: CASSPLTGGYEAFF

v_call: TRBV23-1
d_call: NA
j_call: TRBJ1-6
clone_size: NA
cdr3_nt: TGCGCCAGCAGTCAGAGGGGGTCGGCGGGAGTCCCCACACCCCTCCACTTT
cdr3_aa: CASSQRGSAGVPTPLHF

v_call: TRBV6-6
d_call: TRBD2
j_call: TRBJ2-5
clone_size: NA
cdr3_nt: TGTGCCAGCAGTTACGCGGGAGCCCCCCAGTACTTC
cdr3_aa: CASSYAGAPQYF

v_call: TRBV3-1/TRBV3-2
d_call: TRBD1
j_call: TRBJ1-2
clone_size: NA
cdr3_nt: TGTGCCAGCAGTAGACAGGGGGATGGCTACACCTTC
cdr3_aa: CASSRQGDGYTF

v_call: TRBV7-8
d_call: TRBD1
j_call: TRBJ1-2
clone_size: many
cdr3_nt: TGTGCCAGCAGACTCAGCACAGGGGATAACTATGGCTACACCTTC
cdr3_aa: CASRLSTGDNYGYTF

v_call: TRBV2
d_call: TRBD1
j_call: TRBJ1-5
clone_size: once
cdr3_nt: TGTGCCAGCAGGGGACAGAGCAATCAGCCCCAGCATTTT
cdr3_aa: CASRGQSNQPQHF

v_call: TRBV30
d_call: TRBD2
j_call: TRBJ2-3
clone_size: NA
cdr3_nt: TGTGCCTGGAGAGACCTCGGACTAGCGACAGATACGCAGTATTTT
cdr3_aa: CAWRDLGLATDTQYF

v_call: TRBV5-1
d_call: TRBD1
j_call: TRBJ1-6
clone_size: NA
cdr3_nt: TGCGCCAGCAGCTGGGGCGACAGGGAGAATTCACCCCTCCACTTT
cdr3_aa: CASSWGDRENSPLHF

v_call: TRBV15
d_call: NA
j_call: TRBJ1-6
clone_size: NA
cdr3_nt: TGTGCCACCAGCAGCGCCAGGGGCGCCTATAATTCACCCCTCCACTTT
cdr3_aa: CATSSARGAYNSPLHF

v_call: TRBV19
d_call: TRBD1
j_call: TRBJ1-2
clone_size: few
cdr3_nt: TGTGCCAGTAGTCCCGACAGGGTCGGCTATGGCTACACCTTC
cdr3_aa: CASSPDRVGYGYTF

v_call: TRBV27
d_call: TRBD1
j_call: TRBJ2-7
clone_size: NA
cdr3_nt: TGTGCCAGCAGTCCGGACAGGTACGAGCAGTACTTC
cdr3_aa: CASSPDRYEQYF

v_call: TRBV12-5
d_call: NA
j_call: TRBJ2-3
clone_size: NA
cdr3_nt: TGTGCTAGTGCCCGAACAGTCACAATTCCTAGCACAGATACGCAGTATTTT
cdr3_aa: CASARTVTIPSTDTQYF

v_call: TRBV1
d_call: NA
j_call: TRBJ1-2
clone_size: NA
cdr3_nt: TGCACCAGCAGCCAATTTCTCAAGGGGGCGGGGCATGGCTACACCTTC
cdr3_aa: CTSSQFLKGAGHGYTF

v_call: TRBV11-2
d_call: NA
j_call: TRBJ2-1
clone_size: NA
cdr3_nt: TGTGCCAGCAGTGTGCCAACAGGGCGTCAGAATGAGCAGTTCTTC
cdr3_aa: CASSVPTGRQNEQFF

v_call: TRBV7-3
d_call: TRBD2
j_call: TRBJ2-7
clone_size: NA
cdr3_nt: TGTGCCAGCAGCTTACGGGGTAGCGGGGGATACGAGCAGTACTTC
cdr3_aa: CASSLRGSGGYEQYF

v_call: TRBV5-1
d_call: NA
j_call: TRBJ1-1
clone_size: NA
cdr3_nt: TGCGCCAGCAGCCTTCGGGGAGGCACTGAAGCTTTCTTT
cdr3_aa: CASSLRGGTEAFF

v_call: TRBV3-1/TRBV3-2
d_call: NA
j_call: TRBJ2-1
clone_size: NA
cdr3_nt: TGTGCCAGCAGCCTCCGACCGGGTGAGCAGTTCTTC
cdr3_aa: CASSLRPGEQFF

v_call: TRBV6-4
d_call: NA
j_call: TRBJ1-2
clone_size: NA
cdr3_nt: TGTGCCAGCAGTGACTCGATCCGGGGTGGCTACACCTTC
cdr3_aa: CASSDSIRGGYTF

v_call: TRBV11-2
d_call: NA
j_call: TRBJ2-6
clone_size: NA
cdr3_nt: TGTGCCAGCAGCTTAGATTGGGCGCTTGGGGCCAACGTCCTGACTTTC
cdr3_aa: CASSLDWALGANVLTF

v_call: TRBV3-1/TRBV3-2
d_call: NA
j_call: TRBJ1-2
clone_size: NA
cdr3_nt: TGTGCCAGCAGCCCAGGCGGGGGGGGCTATGGCTACACCTTC
cdr3_aa: CASSPGGGGYGYTF

v_call: TRBV7-9
d_call: NA
j_call: TRBJ1-1
clone_size: many
cdr3_nt: TGTGCCAGCAGCTTTGGAGGGGCGCGCACTGAAGCTTTCTTT
cdr3_aa: CASSFGGARTEAFF

v_call: TRBV3-1/TRBV3-2
d_call: TRBD1
j_call: TRBJ2-5
clone_size: NA
cdr3_nt: TGTGCCAGCAGCCAACCAGGGGGTCAAGAGACCCAGTACTTC
cdr3_aa: CASSQPGGQETQYF

v_call: TRBV12-3/TRBV12-4
d_call: NA
j_call: TRBJ2-5
clone_size: NA
cdr3_nt: TGTGCCAGCAGTTCCGAACGGGAAGAGACCCAGTACTTC
cdr3_aa: CASSSEREETQYF

v_call: TRBV19
d_call: TRBD1
j_call: TRBJ2-2
clone_size: few
cdr3_nt: TGTGCCAGCTTTGGGACAGGGTACACCGGGGAGCTGTTTTTT
cdr3_aa: CASFGTGYTGELFF

v_call: TRBV9
d_call: NA
j_call: TRBJ2-5
clone_size: NA
cdr3_nt: TGTGCCAGCAGCGTACGGTCCGGGGTGAAAGAGACCCAGTACTTC
cdr3_aa: CASSVRSGVKETQYF

v_call: TRBV9
d_call: TRBD1
j_call: TRBJ1-1
clone_size: few
cdr3_nt: TGTGCCAGCAGCGTAGTAGGAGGGGGCGCTGAAGCTTTCTTT
cdr3_aa: CASSVVGGGAEAFF

v_call: TRBV4-2
d_call: TRBD1
j_call: TRBJ2-2
clone_size: NA
cdr3_nt: TGTGCCAGCAGCCCCCGAGGAGTAGGGGGCATGGATATCGGGGAGCTGTTTTTT
cdr3_aa: CASSPRGVGGMDIGELFF

v_call: TRBV29-1
d_call: TRBD1
j_call: TRBJ2-7
clone_size: NA
cdr3_nt: TGCAGCGTGGGACAGGGTAGATCTTACGAGCAGTACTTC
cdr3_aa: CSVGQGRSYEQYF

v_call: TRBV7-8
d_call: NA
j_call: TRBJ1-1
clone_size: NA
cdr3_nt: TGTGCCAGCAGCTTAGGCAGGGGAAACACTGAAGCTTTCTTT
cdr3_aa: CASSLGRGNTEAFF

v_call: TRBV12-5
d_call: NA
j_call: TRBJ1-3
clone_size: NA
cdr3_nt: TGTGCTAGTGGTTTGGGAGGCCCCTGGGGGAGGGAAAACACCATATATTTT
cdr3_aa: CASGLGGPWGRENTIYF

v_call: TRBV6-1
d_call: NA
j_call: TRBJ2-3
clone_size: NA
cdr3_nt: TGTGCCAGCAGTGAACCTGCAGTTAGCACAGATACGCAGTATTTT
cdr3_aa: CASSEPAVSTDTQYF

v_call: TRBV19
d_call: TRBD1
j_call: TRBJ1-1
clone_size: NA
cdr3_nt: TGTGCCAGTAGTATTCCCCGTGACCGGGACAGCCGGATCATGAACACTGAAGCTTTCTTT
cdr3_aa: CASSIPRDRDSRIMNTEAFF

v_call: TRBV7-2
d_call: NA
j_call: TRBJ1-3
clone_size: few
cdr3_nt: TGTGCCAGCAGCTTTACAGGGAACTCTGGAAACACCATATATTTT
cdr3_aa: CASSFTGNSGNTIYF

v_call: TRBV20-1
d_call: NA
j_call: TRBJ2-1
clone_size: NA
cdr3_nt: TGCAGTGCTAGGTTATTCAATGAGCAGTTCTTC
cdr3_aa: CSARLFNEQFF

v_call: TRBV7-9
d_call: TRBD1
j_call: TRBJ1-1
clone_size: many
cdr3_nt: TGTGCCAGCAGCCCCCCGACAGGGGGCAGGCCTGAAGCTTTCTTT
cdr3_aa: CASSPPTGGRPEAFF